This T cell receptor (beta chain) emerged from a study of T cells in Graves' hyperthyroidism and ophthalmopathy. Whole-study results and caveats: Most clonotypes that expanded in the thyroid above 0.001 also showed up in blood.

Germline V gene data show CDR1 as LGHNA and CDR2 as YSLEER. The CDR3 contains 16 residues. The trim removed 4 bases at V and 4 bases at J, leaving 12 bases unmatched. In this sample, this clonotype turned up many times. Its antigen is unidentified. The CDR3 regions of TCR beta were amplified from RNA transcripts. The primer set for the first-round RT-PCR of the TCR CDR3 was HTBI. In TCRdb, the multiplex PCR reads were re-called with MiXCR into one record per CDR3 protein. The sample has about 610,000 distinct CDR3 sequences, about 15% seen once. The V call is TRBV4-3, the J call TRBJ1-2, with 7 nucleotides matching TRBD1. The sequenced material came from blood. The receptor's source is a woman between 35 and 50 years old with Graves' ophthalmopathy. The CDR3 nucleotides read TGCGCCAGCAGCCCAGGGTGGAAGGGGGCAGGCTATGGCTACACCTTC. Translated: CASSPGWKGAGYGYTF.